These 27 T cell receptor beta chains were all obtained from the same sample, sequenced in a study of metastatic and nonmetastatic thyroid tumors. No patient received treatment before thyroid surgery. Using MiXCR, TCRdb reanalyzed the PCR reads. The repertoire consists of around 50,000 clones, with roughly 29% occurring once and the leading ten covering approximately 16%. The sample taken for sequencing was blood. All receptors derive from a female donor with papillary thyroid cancer or a benign thyroid nodule (not recorded which). Some clones in this sample may be carry-over from other donors' samples.

This clone was counted only a few times. A junction end diverges from the germline sequence, so it may reflect a read error. V and J are TRBV24-1 and TRBJ1-5; the D gene is possibly TRBD1 (5 bases). The CDR3 loop spans 11 amino acids. CDR1 and CDR2 from the germline V gene are KGHDR and SFDVKD. DNA of the CDR3: TGTGCCACCAGTGATTTTGGAGGGACGGTCTTT. Encoded protein: CATSDFGGTVF.

The table lists this clone with a few counts. This chain joins TRBV19 and TRBJ1-5, with 10 bases lining up with TRBD1. CDR3 length: 14 residues. Germline CDR1 is LNHDA and CDR2 is SQIVND (reference sequence). V lost 3 bases and J lost 7; bases outside the gene matches: 3. CDR3 residues: CASSIRDRGQPQHF. DNA of the CDR3: TGTGCCAGTAGTATCAGGGACAGGGGCCAGCCCCAGCATTTT.

The chain employs TRBV19 and TRBJ1-6; 7 nucleotides align to TRBD1. Germline-derived CDR1 and CDR2 are LNHDA and SQIVND (reference sequence). The CDR3 consists of 14 residues. V trimming: 3 bases; J trimming: 5 bases; junction bases outside the gene matches: 1. The CDR3 region has the DNA TGTGCCAGTAGTATCGGGACAGATAATTCACCCCTCCACTTT. Residues: CASSIGTDNSPLHF.

The rearrangement links TRBV19 to TRBJ2-6, with D maybe TRBD2 (6 bases). V was trimmed by 4 bases and J by 1 base, leaving 14 bases between them. The CDR3 is 17 residues long. Per germline, CDR1 LNHDA and CDR2 SQIVND (reference sequence). The CDR3 region has the DNA TGTGCCAGTAGTACCTCCTTAGGGACTTCTGGGGCCAACGTCCTGACTTTC. This sequence encodes CASSTSLGTSGANVLTF.

This clone was counted a few times. The chain joins TRBV28 to TRBJ2-7; D may correspond to TRBD1 or TRBD2 (5 bases each). The CDR3 covers 15 residues. Trimming took 3 bases from V and 3 from J, leaving 15 bases between them. The germline gives CDR1 MDHEN, CDR2 SYDVKM. This CDR3 reads CASSFSPRGFYEQYF. CDR3 DNA: TGTGCCAGCAGTTTCTCTCCGAGGGGATTCTACGAGCAGTACTTC.

The chain uses TRBV20-1 and TRBJ2-3; 10 nucleotides align to TRBD2. This CDR3 region has 15 residues. Unmatched junction bases numbered 8, after V lost 5 bases and J lost 3 bases. The germline gives CDR1 DFQATT, CDR2 SNEGSKA (reference sequence). The DNA for the CDR3 is TGCAGTGCTCGGAGCGGGGGGGCCTGGACAGATACGCAGTATTTT. It translates to CSARSGGAWTDTQYF.

There are a few counts of this clone. This rearrangement joins TRBV12-3 or TRBV12-4 to TRBJ2-2; tentatively, D is TRBD1 (5 bases). The CDR3 covers 13 residues. V lost 3 bases to trimming and J lost 8 bases, with 10 bases between them. The CDR3 sequence is CASSFVQGGELFF. CDR3 DNA sequence: TGTGCCAGCAGTTTTGTGCAGGGTGGGGAGCTGTTTTTT.

This clone was seen more than once but under ten times. The V and J genes are TRBV30 and TRBJ2-2, with 9 nucleotides matching TRBD2. V lost 2 bases and J lost 5; bases outside the gene matches: 3. Germline-derived CDR1 and CDR2 are GTSNPN and SVGIG (reference sequence). The CDR3 spans 14 residues. The DNA of the CDR3 is TGTGCCTGGAGTTTCCTAGCGGGGACCGGGGAGCTGTTTTTT. Amino acid sequence: CAWSFLAGTGELFF.

Only a few counts were recorded for this clone. This chain joins TRBV19 and TRBJ1-2, with unresolved D. Trimming took 6 bases from V and 4 from J, leaving 12 bases between them. The CDR3 runs to 13 residues. The germline V gene has CDR1 LNHDA and CDR2 SQIVND (reference sequence). The CDR3 reads CASSPGTLYGYTF. For the CDR3, the DNA is TGTGCCAGTAGCCCAGGAACCCTCTATGGCTACACCTTC.

The CDR3, as DNA: TGTGCCAGCAGCTTTGGGGGGGCAGGCTACACCTTC. It encodes CASSFGGAGYTF. The rearrangement links TRBV11-2 to TRBJ1-2; weak D call: TRBD1 (6 bases). This CDR3 spans 12 amino acids. The germline CDR1 and CDR2 sequences are SGHAT and FQNNGV. Trimming pared 3 bases from V and 8 bases from J, leaving 10 bases between.

J is TRBJ1-6 and V is TRBV6-1, with D possibly TRBD1 on 5 matching bases. The V end was cut by 5 bases, the J end by 3 bases, with 14 bases between. In germline, CDR1 is MNHNS, CDR2 SASEGT. The CDR3 runs to 16 residues. The DNA for the CDR3 is TGTGCCAGCAGTCCGAAAACAGGTGTCTATAATTCACCCCTCCACTTT. This sequence encodes CASSPKTGVYNSPLHF.

The sample holds one count of this clone. V usage is TRBV30 and J usage is TRBJ1-2; D possibly corresponds to TRBD1 (6 bases). V dropped 5 bases and J dropped 7 bases, with 17 bases sitting between them. This CDR3 is built from 13 residues. Germline values: CDR1 GTSNPN, CDR2 SVGIG (reference sequence). CDR3 DNA sequence: TGTGCCTGGGGCCTCGGGGGCTCTGGTGGCTACACCTTC. Translation gives CAWGLGGSGGYTF.

The CDR3 DNA sequence: TGTGCCAGCAGTTTTATGGGCCAGGTGAAATACGAGCAGTACTTC. This codes for CASSFMGQVKYEQYF. This chain links TRBV28 with TRBJ2-7, with D uncertain. Germline values: CDR1 MDHEN, CDR2 SYDVKM. The CDR3 covers 15 residues. V lost 3 bases and J lost 4, with 16 bases in between.

The sample holds a few counts of this clone. The rearrangement joins TRBV19 to TRBJ1-1; D unresolved. The length of the CDR3 is 11 residues. V was clipped by 6 bases and J by 6 bases, with 8 bases between them. Germline V CDR1 and CDR2: LNHDA, SQIVND (reference sequence). The CDR3 spells CASRRRAEAFF. The CDR3 DNA reads TGTGCCAGTAGGCGGAGGGCTGAAGCTTTCTTT. Together with reference TRBV19 and TRBJ1-1, the CDR3 gives the full variable domain: DGGITQSPKYLFRKEGQNVTLSCEQNLNHDAMYWYRQDPGQGLRLIYYSQIVNDFQKGDIAEGYSVSREKKESFPLTVTSAQKNPTAFYLCASRRRAEAFFGQGTRLTVV.

On this clone itself: The CDR3 ends on some other residue instead of the conserved phenylalanine or tryptophan, so this is likely a read error. The chain has TRBV6-5 and TRBJ1-6; D gene ambiguous. CDR1 MNHEY and CDR2 SVGAGI come from the germline V gene. CDR3 size: 13 residues. V was clipped by 0 bases and J by 7 bases, with 4 bases between them. The CDR3 loop reads CASSYSNNSPLHL. In DNA form, the CDR3 reads TGTGCCAGCAGTTACTCGAACAATTCACCCCTCCACCTT.

This clone has a handful of counts. The chain is built from TRBV6-2 or TRBV6-3 and TRBJ2-7, with 9 positions matching TRBD1. The CDR3 consists of 14 residues. V lost 7 bases and J lost 4; bases outside the gene matches: 8. CDR1 is MNHEY and CDR2 is SVGEGT in the germline V gene. In DNA, the CDR3 is TGTGCCAGCAATAACAGGGGGCGCGAGTACGAGCAGTACTTC. Amino acid sequence: CASNNRGREYEQYF.

This clone was seen only a few times. The genes are TRBV6-2 or TRBV6-3 and TRBJ2-1, with 10 bases identical to TRBD2. V gave up 2 bases and J gave up 8 bases; unmatched junction bases: 6. CDR3 length equals 15 residues. Looked up from germline, CDR1 is MNHEY and CDR2 is SVGEGT. In DNA form, the CDR3 reads TGTGCCAGCAGTTACCTAGCGGGGGAAGCGGATGAGCAGTTCTTC. This gives the protein CASSYLAGEADEQFF.

Many counts were recorded for this clone. This rearrangement joins TRBV6-5 to TRBJ2-7, with a weak D call TRBD1 (6 bases). The ends were cut back, 0 bases at V and 5 bases at J, with 11 bases in the middle. The CDR3 sequence is 14 residues long. Germline loops: CDR1 MNHEY, CDR2 SVGAGI. In nucleotides, the CDR3 is TGTGCCAGCAGTTACTCGATCACAGGGAACGAGCAGTACTTC. It specifies CASSYSITGNEQYF.

The chain is built from TRBV3-1 and TRBJ1-5; D ambiguous. The V end lost 0 bases, the J end lost 0 bases, and 6 bases lay between the germline ends. The CDR3 is made up of 15 amino acids. CDR1 LGHDT and CDR2 YNNKEL come from the germline V gene (reference sequence). DNA for the CDR3: TGTGCCAGCAGCCAAGATAGTAATAGCAATCAGCCCCAGCATTTT. Its translation: CASSQDSNSNQPQHF.

The rearrangement links TRBV19 to TRBJ2-1, with TRBD2 matching over 10 bases. The V gene's germline CDR1 is LNHDA and CDR2 SQIVND (reference sequence). The length of the CDR3 is 17 residues. V shed 6 bases and J 8 bases; nucleotides not matched to a gene: 16. The CDR3 region is CASSNPSGSLEFDEQFF. CDR3 DNA: TGTGCCAGTAGCAACCCTAGCGGGAGCCTTGAGTTTGATGAGCAGTTCTTC. Full variable domain (remainder filled in from reference TRBV19 and TRBJ2-1): DGGITQSPKYLFRKEGQNVTLSCEQNLNHDAMYWYRQDPGQGLRLIYYSQIVNDFQKGDIAEGYSVSREKKESFPLTVTSAQKNPTAFYLCASSNPSGSLEFDEQFFGPGTRLTVL.

In this sample, this clone turned up many times. The V call is TRBV7-2, the J call TRBJ2-1; 9 bases line up with TRBD1. After removal of 1 base from V and 7 bases from J, the junction contained 5 bases not matched to a gene. From germline, CDR1 is SGHTA and CDR2 FQGNSA. The CDR3 is made up of 15 amino acids. CDR3 in amino acids: CASSLVVTGGNEQFF. The CDR3 DNA follows: TGTGCCAGCAGCTTAGTAGTGACAGGGGGGAATGAGCAGTTCTTC.

This clone was detected only a few times. The V and J genes are TRBV6-1 and TRBJ2-7; TRBD2 aligns across 7 bases. Germline trimming cut 6 bases from V and 0 bases from J; bases unmatched to any gene: 8. The germline V gene encodes CDR1 MNHNS and CDR2 SASEGT. This CDR3 comprises 15 residues. Here the CDR3 DNA reads TGTGCCAGCAGGTGGGACGGGGGGAGCTCCTACGAGCAGTACTTC. Protein sequence: CASRWDGGSSYEQYF.

Note on this clone: The junction differs from germline at one of its ends, possibly a read error. The chain joins TRBV6-1 to TRBJ1-1, with D perhaps TRBD1 (5 bases). Germline V gene sequence: CDR1 MNHNS, CDR2 SASEGT. The CDR3 spans 11 residues. CDR3 loop: CASREGTVVFF. The CDR3 DNA reads TGTGCCAGCAGAGAAGGGACGGTGGTGTTCTTT.

This clone was picked up many times. The gene calls are TRBV7-2 and TRBJ2-7; the D gene could be TRBD1 or TRBD2 (5 bases each). Trimming pared 0 bases from V and 4 bases from J, leaving 10 bases between. The CDR3 is made up of 14 amino acids. Germline-derived CDR1 and CDR2 are SGHTA and FQGNSA. The CDR3 sequence: CASSLASWGYEQYF. The DNA for the CDR3 is TGTGCCAGCAGCTTAGCTTCCTGGGGGTACGAGCAGTACTTC.

The chain is built from TRBV28 and TRBJ1-2, with D possibly TRBD1 on 5 matching bases. The V gene lost 7 bases and the J gene lost 0 bases, with 15 bases spanning the gap. The CDR3 consists of 15 residues. Germline V CDR1 and CDR2: MDHEN, SYDVKM. CDR3 coding DNA: TGTGCCAGCATATCATACGACAGACCTAACTATGGCTACACCTTC. Its translation: CASISYDRPNYGYTF.

This clone has at least ten counts. CDR3: CASSQPSGNPAYGYTF. CDR3 nucleotide sequence: TGTGCCAGCAGCCAACCCTCAGGGAACCCTGCCTATGGCTACACCTTC. This chain joins TRBV6-1 and TRBJ1-2; possible D gene TRBD1, 5 bases. V was cut by 6 bases and J by 4 bases, with 21 bases left in between. This CDR3 is built from 16 residues. Germline CDR1 reads MNHNS; CDR2 reads SASEGT.

This clone was counted ten times or more. V usage is TRBV20-1 and J usage is TRBJ1-1, with D maybe TRBD1 (6 bases). In germline, CDR1 is DFQATT, CDR2 SNEGSKA (reference sequence). The CDR3 runs to 16 residues. V shed 5 bases and J shed 0 bases, with 19 bases lying between them. The DNA of the CDR3 is TGCAGTGCTCCCCGTGGGGGGGCCCCCGTGAACACTGAAGCTTTCTTT. Its protein is CSAPRGGAPVNTEAFF.